The next 14 T cell receptor beta chains were all read from a single sample in a study of CD8 T cells in Susac syndrome. Random hexamers were used to reverse transcribe the RNA input (roughly 0.5 to 1 ug). TCRdb redid the calling of the immunoSEQ multiplex PCR reads with MiXCR, one entry per CDR3 protein. The repertoire holds about 120,000 distinct CDR3 sequences, roughly 95% seen once, with about 0.13% in the top ten. The specimen was CD4+ T cells from PBMCs. These receptors originate from a human donor with Susac syndrome.

This sequence joins TRBV29-1 and TRBJ1-4; 8 nucleotides line up with TRBD1. The V gene end was trimmed by 5 bases and the J gene end by 8 bases; junction bases not matched to a gene: 7. The CDR3 length is 13 residues. The germline gives CDR1 SQVTM, CDR2 ANQGSEA. CDR3: CSVRGQGNEKLFF. DNA of the CDR3: TGCAGCGTTCGAGGACAGGGCAACGAAAAACTGTTTTTT.

V usage is TRBV4-2 and J usage is TRBJ2-1; TRBD1 matches 12 bases. Unmatched junction bases numbered 5, after V lost 3 bases and J lost 8 bases. The CDR3 has 15 residues. The germline gives CDR1 LGHNA, CDR2 YNFKEQ. This CDR3 reads CASSQPGTGGDEQFF. CDR3 in DNA: TGTGCCAGCAGCCAGCCCGGGACAGGGGGCGATGAGCAGTTCTTC.

This clonotype has only one observation. The rearrangement links TRBV11-2 to TRBJ2-3; weak D call: TRBD2 (7 bases). The CDR3 has 15 amino acids. CDR1 and CDR2 (germline): SGHAT, FQNNGV. The ends were cut back, 6 bases at V and 0 bases at J, with 13 bases in the middle. The CDR3: CASSPRGASTDTQYF. DNA of the CDR3: TGTGCCAGCAGTCCACGGGGGGCCAGCACAGATACGCAGTATTTT.

A single count supports this clonotype. The chain couples TRBV9 to TRBJ2-1, with 7 bases identical to TRBD2. Germline V gene data show CDR1 as SGDLS and CDR2 as YYNGEE. V was clipped by 1 base and J by 5 bases; unmatched bases: 3. The CDR3 is 14 residues long. CDR3 DNA: TGTGCCAGCAGCGTATCTGCGGGGGACAATGAGCAGTTCTTC. It codes for CASSVSAGDNEQFF.

The gene calls are TRBV5-6 and TRBJ1-2; perhaps TRBD1 as D (6 bases). The CDR3 sequence is 13 residues long. CDR1 and CDR2 from the germline V gene are SGHDT and YYEEEE. V shed 5 bases and J shed 3 bases, with 11 bases lying between them. For the CDR3, the DNA is TGTGCCAGCAGAGGAGGGGGGGACTATGGCTACACCTTC. Its translation is CASRGGGDYGYTF.

This clonotype is a singleton in its sample. The gene calls are TRBV2 and TRBJ2-7, with 8 bases matching TRBD2. This CDR3 region has 15 residues. With 6 bases clipped from V and 0 bases from J, the junction kept 7 bases outside the gene matches. Germline V lookup: CDR1 SNHLY, CDR2 FYNNEI. The CDR3: CASSILAVSSYEQYF. The CDR3 DNA reads TGTGCCAGCAGCATACTAGCGGTGAGCTCCTACGAGCAGTACTTC.

This chain joins TRBV28 and TRBJ1-2, with D possibly TRBD1 on 6 matching bases. Germline CDR1 is MDHEN and CDR2 is SYDVKM. Trimming took off 3 bases at V and 8 bases at J, with 13 bases between the two ends. This CDR3 spans 13 amino acids. This CDR3 reads CASSLAGVEGYTF. The CDR3 DNA follows: TGTGCCAGCAGTTTGGCAGGGGTGGAGGGCTACACCTTC.

The table lists this clonotype with a count of one. DNA of the CDR3: TGTGCCAGCAGTCCCCTGACAGGGGGAAGTGAAAAACTGTTTTTT. Translated: CASSPLTGGSEKLFF. The chain employs TRBV12-3 or TRBV12-4 and TRBJ1-4; 9 bases agree with TRBD1. CDR3 length: 15 amino acids. The ends lost 5 bases at V and 7 bases at J; junction bases unmatched: 8.

The J gene is TRBJ2-3, the V gene TRBV7-2; possibly TRBD1 for D (7 bases). CDR3 size: 16 residues. The V gene's germline CDR1 is SGHTA and CDR2 FQGNSA. Trimming left V 2 bases short and J 6 bases short, with 18 bases between. The CDR3, as DNA: TGTGCCAGCAGCTTATCTCCAGGGGGGTTCTACGATACGCAGTATTTT. Its translation is CASSLSPGGFYDTQYF.

The chain carries TRBV5-1 and TRBJ2-5; TRBD2 matches at 8 bases. In germline, CDR1 is SGHRS, CDR2 YFSETQ. V lost 5 bases and J lost 5; bases outside the gene matches: 5. The CDR3 is 13 amino acids. The CDR3: CASRSGLAETQYF. For the CDR3, the DNA is TGCGCCAGCAGATCCGGACTAGCTGAGACCCAGTACTTC.

The V gene is TRBV18, the J gene TRBJ2-3, with D perhaps being TRBD1 or TRBD2 (5 bases each). The germline V gene has CDR1 KGHSH and CDR2 LQKENI. Between the trimmed V and J ends, which lost 3 bases and 8 bases, there was a span of 15 bases. The CDR3 contains 14 residues. The CDR3 region is CASSPDTRAGTQYF. The CDR3 DNA reads TGTGCCAGCTCACCGGACACGCGGGCCGGTACGCAGTATTTT.

A single count supports this clonotype. This chain uses TRBV3-1 with TRBJ2-5; D uncertain. This CDR3 spans 14 amino acids. Germline V gene lookup returns CDR1 LGHDT and CDR2 YNNKEL (reference sequence). V lost 1 base and J 2 bases, leaving 8 bases between the germline ends. CDR3 sequence (DNA): TGTGCCAGCAGCCAAGCTCGTGGACAAGAGACCCAGTACTTC. This encodes CASSQARGQETQYF.

This chain connects TRBV29-1 to TRBJ2-7; TRBD1 agrees at 8 bases. This CDR3 has 12 amino acids. The germline V gene has CDR1 SQVTM and CDR2 ANQGSEA. The V gene end was trimmed by 7 bases and the J gene end by 3 bases; junction bases not matched to a gene: 5. CDR3 nucleotides: TGCAGCGCTGGACAGGGAGGCTACGAGCAGTACTTC. It encodes CSAGQGGYEQYF.

The rearrangement uses TRBV20-1 and TRBJ2-5; TRBD1 aligns across 8 bases. This CDR3 region has 15 residues. Looked up from germline, CDR1 is DFQATT and CDR2 is SNEGSKA (reference sequence). V lost 4 bases, J lost 5 bases, and 12 bases stayed unmatched. This chain's CDR3 is CSATRGTGGSETQYF. The CDR3 DNA is TGCAGTGCTACCAGAGGGACAGGAGGGTCGGAGACCCAGTACTTC.